This entry lists 12 T cell receptor beta chains sequenced from one sample in a study of OX40 agonist ivuxolimab in advanced cancers. The assay was immunoSEQ multiplex PCR, and TCRdb's table has in-frame clones only and misses some. Of 50,000 to 70,000 clones in the sample, 85% to 90% were seen once. The input for sequencing was CD4+ or CD8+ T cells sorted from blood, taken in a trial of the OX40 agonist ivuxolimab. Receptors were obtained from an adult with an advanced solid tumor such as melanoma, head and neck, liver or kidney cancer.

The gene calls are TRBV5-6 and TRBJ2-1, with D possibly matching TRBD2 (7 bases). The CDR3 covers 14 residues. The V end lost 6 bases, the J end lost 9 bases, and 19 bases lay between the germline ends. Germline CDR1 SGHDT, CDR2 YYEEEE. In DNA, the CDR3 is TGTGCCAGCACCTCTTGGGGGGGCTTGGTTGAGCAGTTCTTC. Translating it yields CASTSWGGLVEQFF.

J is TRBJ1-1 and V is TRBV19, with D possibly being TRBD1 (5 bases). Germline assignment: CDR1 LNHDA and CDR2 SQIVND (reference sequence). V was pared by 5 bases and J by 4 bases, with 17 bases between. This CDR3 contains 15 residues. The CDR3 loop is CASSFGRQLFTEAFF. CDR3 nucleotides: TGTGCCAGTAGTTTCGGAAGACAGCTTTTCACTGAAGCTTTCTTT.

This rearrangement joins TRBV27 to TRBJ2-7; TRBD2 agrees at 12 bases. V trimming: 2 bases; J trimming: 6 bases; junction bases outside the gene matches: 8. The CDR3 covers 16 residues. Germline V lookup: CDR1 MNHEY, CDR2 SMNVEV (reference sequence). This chain's CDR3 is CASSLLLAGGPGEQYF. For the CDR3, the DNA is TGTGCCAGCAGTTTACTCCTAGCGGGAGGGCCGGGCGAGCAGTACTTC.

The chain employs TRBV5-1 and TRBJ2-4; D remains ambiguous. The V end lost 4 bases, the J end lost 5 bases, and 10 bases lay between the germline ends. This CDR3 spans 13 amino acids. CDR1 is SGHRS and CDR2 is YFSETQ in the germline V gene. CDR3 in DNA: TGCGCCAGCAGCCCCGAAGCGCAAAACATTCAGTACTTC. It codes for CASSPEAQNIQYF.

The chain combines TRBV5-1 with TRBJ2-1, with D unclear. CDR1 is SGHRS, CDR2 YFSETQ, per germline. Trimming pared 3 bases from V and 0 bases from J, leaving 10 bases between. This CDR3 contains 15 residues. Written as DNA, the CDR3 is TGCGCCAGCAGCTATACTACCAGCTCCTACAATGAGCAGTTCTTC. Amino acid sequence: CASSYTTSSYNEQFF.

The chain couples TRBV10-2 to TRBJ2-7; D ambiguous. The CDR3 length is 10 residues. Trimming stripped 7 bases from V and 5 bases from J, with 6 bases between. Germline V CDR1 and CDR2: WSHSY, SAAADI. The CDR3 coding sequence is TGCGCCAGCATGACGAACGAGCAGTACTTC. Translated, it gives CASMTNEQYF.

The chain carries TRBV29-1 and TRBJ1-1; perhaps TRBD1 as D (5 bases). The V gene lost 6 bases and the J gene lost 7 bases, with 15 bases spanning the gap. The germline CDR1 and CDR2 sequences are SQVTM and ANQGSEA. The CDR3 extends over 12 amino acids. The DNA of the CDR3 is TGCAGCGTAGCAGGGCGCCGGATTGAAGCTTTCTTT. Translating gives CSVAGRRIEAFF.

The chain combines TRBV10-2 with TRBJ1-1; the match to TRBD1 covers 8 bases. V lost 2 bases, J lost 2 bases, and 4 bases stayed unmatched. Germline assignment: CDR1 WSHSY and CDR2 SAAADI. The CDR3 extends over 15 amino acids. Here the CDR3 reads CASSEPRGLNTEAFF. The CDR3 coding sequence is TGCGCCAGCAGTGAGCCCAGGGGGCTTAACACTGAAGCTTTCTTT.

V is TRBV11-2 and J is TRBJ2-4, with D uncertain. CDR1 is SGHAT, CDR2 FQNNGV, per germline. There are 14 residues in the CDR3. V was clipped by 2 bases and J by 0 bases, with 5 bases between them. CDR3 protein: CASSLFPAKNIQYF. For the CDR3, the DNA is TGTGCCAGCAGCTTATTTCCAGCCAAAAACATTCAGTACTTC.

The CDR3: CASIIIPQTQTGELFF. CDR3 in DNA: TGTGCCAGCATCATAATCCCTCAAACTCAAACCGGGGAGCTGTTTTTT. This chain links TRBV28 with TRBJ2-2; no clear D. The germline V gene has CDR1 MDHEN and CDR2 SYDVKM. This CDR3 is built from 16 residues. Trimming removed 7 bases at V and 5 bases at J, with 20 bases between.

This chain connects TRBV4-1 to TRBJ2-7; D gene ambiguous. This CDR3 comprises 16 residues. Germline CDR1 and CDR2: MGHRA and YSYEKL. With 0 bases removed from V and 5 bases from J, the gap between germline ends came to 17 bases. The CDR3 region is CASSQEGHNLGDEQYF. In DNA form, the CDR3 reads TGCGCCAGCAGCCAAGAGGGTCACAATCTCGGCGACGAGCAGTACTTC.

In DNA, the CDR3 is TGTGCCAGCAGCTTAGGGACCGCCGCCCGGTACGAGCAGTACTTC. Translating it yields CASSLGTAARYEQYF. J is TRBJ2-7 and V is TRBV7-2; no clear D. Germline V gene sequence: CDR1 SGHTA, CDR2 FQGNSA. The CDR3 is 15 residues long. Trimming pared 1 base from V and 4 bases from J, leaving 14 bases between. The full variable domain, with the rest looked up from reference TRBV7-2 and TRBJ2-7, is GAGVSQSPSNKVTEKGKDVELRCDPISGHTALYWYRQSLGQGLEFLIYFQGNSAPDKSGLPSDRFSAERTGGSVSTLTIQRTQQEDSAVYLCASSLGTAARYEQYFGPGTRLTVT.